These T cell receptor beta chains were read from a single sample in a study of technical replicates of blood from several donors. TCRdb's copy holds only in-frame clones and misses some; the assay was immunoSEQ multiplex PCR. The sample contains around 76,000 clones, roughly nine tenths of which appear only once. What was sequenced was T cells isolated from PBMCs. Receptors originate from a human donor in good health. The CDR3 runs from the conserved cysteine through the conserved F or W. The order of the fields is CDR3 DNA, CDR3 protein, J gene, V gene, D gene, clone size. D genes are given only for firm matches. Some rows have no size entry. The others give once, few or many, or a class for an expanded clone.

TGTGCCAGCAGACCTCCTGCAGGTGGTGAGACCCAGTACTTC,CASRPPAGGETQYF,TRBJ2-5,TRBV6-5,NA,NA
TGTGCCAGTAGTTTATCGGGAAAGCTTGAGCAGTTCTTC,CASSLSGKLEQFF,TRBJ2-1,TRBV11-3,NA,NA
TGTGCCAGCAGCCACCAACAGGGAAACTTGGAGAACACTGAAGCTTTCTTT,CASSHQQGNLENTEAFF,TRBJ1-1,TRBV5-4,NA,NA
TGTGCCAGCAGCAAAGCTGGACCCAGGGGGGAGACCCAGTACTTC,CASSKAGPRGETQYF,TRBJ2-5,TRBV4-2,TRBD1,NA
TGTGCCAGCAGTGAGGTCCCTAGCTACAGCGAGCAGTACTTC,CASSEVPSYSEQYF,TRBJ2-7,TRBV6-1,NA,NA
TGTGCCAGCAACCCCCGGAATAGTCGGGGATTTGAGACTGAAGCTTTCTTT,CASNPRNSRGFETEAFF,TRBJ1-1,TRBV27,NA,NA
TGCGCCAGCAGCTTGGCTGGACAGGGGAACACTGAAGCTTTCTTT,CASSLAGQGNTEAFF,TRBJ1-1,TRBV5-1,TRBD1,NA
TGTGCCAGCAGCTTATTTATCACAGATACGCAGTATTTT,CASSLFITDTQYF,TRBJ2-3,TRBV7-9,NA,NA
TGCGCCAGCAGTGAGACCCGGGGTCTCCACTTT,CASSETRGLHF,TRBJ1-6,TRBV10-2,NA,NA
TGTGCCAGCAGCCACGCAGGAGGGACTAGCGGCGCCTACAATGAGCAGTTCTTC,CASSHAGGTSGAYNEQFF,TRBJ2-1,TRBV4-2,TRBD2,once
TGTGCCAGCAGTTTATCCCGGACAGTTAGCTCCTACGAGCAGTACTTC,CASSLSRTVSSYEQYF,TRBJ2-7,TRBV28,NA,NA
TGTGCCAGCAGCTCCGCCTATCCCGGGGAGCTGTTTTTT,CASSSAYPGELFF,TRBJ2-2,TRBV9,NA,NA
TGTGCCAGCAGATCCTCCGGGACAGGGTTTGGCTACACCTTC,CASRSSGTGFGYTF,TRBJ1-2,TRBV9,TRBD1,once
TGCGCCAGCAGCCAAGAGCCGTTGGGGCGGGGCTACTCATCGGAGACCCAGTACTTC,CASSQEPLGRGYSSETQYF,TRBJ2-5,TRBV4-1,NA,NA
TGCGCCAGCAGCTGGACTATGGGACAGACCTACGAGCAGTACTTC,CASSWTMGQTYEQYF,TRBJ2-7,TRBV5-1,NA,NA
TGTGCCAGCAGCTTATCAGGGATAAACACCGGGGAGCTGTTTTTT,CASSLSGINTGELFF,TRBJ2-2,TRBV7-3,NA,NA
TGTGCCAGCAGCTCGGGACAGACCAACACTGAAGCTTTCTTT,CASSSGQTNTEAFF,TRBJ1-1,TRBV7-9,TRBD1,once
TGTGCCACCAAGACACCTCCACGACAGTACTTC,CATKTPPRQYF,TRBJ2-7,TRBV21-1,NA,once
TGTGCCAGCAGCTTAAGTCCAAATACGGGAGATACGCAGTATTTT,CASSLSPNTGDTQYF,TRBJ2-3,TRBV11-2,NA,NA
TGCGCCAGCAGCCAAGGGCGGGGAAATCAGCCCCAGCATTTT,CASSQGRGNQPQHF,TRBJ1-5,TRBV4-1,NA,NA
TGTGCCAGCAGGGCGGTCGGAAACACCATATATTTT,CASRAVGNTIYF,TRBJ1-3,TRBV28,NA,NA
TGCGCCAGCAGCCAAGGACCGGGACAGGGGAGCCACGAGCAGTACTTC,CASSQGPGQGSHEQYF,TRBJ2-7,TRBV4-1,TRBD1,NA
TGTGCCCCGTTTGATGGCTACACCTTC,CAPFDGYTF,TRBJ1-2,TRBV30,NA,few
TGCGCCAGCAGCCAAGAACAGGGCTACGAGCAGTACTTC,CASSQEQGYEQYF,TRBJ2-7,TRBV4-1,NA,NA
TGTGCCAGCACACAGGTGGTAGATAGCACCATATATTTT,CASTQVVDSTIYF,TRBJ1-3,TRBV6-6,NA,NA
TGTGCCTGGATTGACAAAATCAGAGAGACCCAGTACTTC,CAWIDKIRETQYF,TRBJ2-5,TRBV30,NA,NA
TGTGCCAGCAGTGTCGGGACAGGGGGTAATCAGCCCCAGCATTTT,CASSVGTGGNQPQHF,TRBJ1-5,TRBV2,TRBD1,NA
TGTGCCAGCAGCATAACAGGAGCTACTGAAGCTTTCTTT,CASSITGATEAFF,TRBJ1-1,TRBV7-9,NA,NA
TGTGCCAGCAGCTTATGGGGGGGGCAGGGCGTCGGCAATGAGCAGTTCTTC,CASSLWGGQGVGNEQFF,TRBJ2-1,TRBV11-2,NA,NA
TGCGCCAGCAGCCACGGACACAGCTATGGCTACACCTTC,CASSHGHSYGYTF,TRBJ1-2,TRBV5-1,NA,NA
TGTGCCAGCAGCGTGACAGGGTCTACCGTTTACGAGCAGTACTTC,CASSVTGSTVYEQYF,TRBJ2-7,TRBV5-5,TRBD1,NA
TGTGCCAGCAGGGGACAGGGGATACAAGAGACCCAGTACTTC,CASRGQGIQETQYF,TRBJ2-5,TRBV28,TRBD1,NA
TGTGCCAGCTCACCACCGGGGACAGCAACTAATGAAAAACTGTTTTTT,CASSPPGTATNEKLFF,TRBJ1-4,TRBV18,TRBD1,NA
TGTGCCAGCAGCTTCCCACATGCGAACACTGAAGCTTTCTTT,CASSFPHANTEAFF,TRBJ1-1,TRBV14,NA,NA
TGTGCCAGTAGTATTCGAGGGCCAGGGGATGGGTCCTACGAGCAGTACTTC,CASSIRGPGDGSYEQYF,TRBJ2-7,TRBV19,NA,NA
TGCAGCGCTCAGGGGGCCTCTGGGGCCAACGTCCTGACTTTC,CSAQGASGANVLTF,TRBJ2-6,TRBV29-1,TRBD1,NA
TGTGCCAGCAGTACGAGCCCTCTGAACACTGAAGCTTTCTTT,CASSTSPLNTEAFF,TRBJ1-1,TRBV28,NA,few
TGTGCCAGCAGCTCGGGACAGGACCTCTCCTACGAGCAGTACTTC,CASSSGQDLSYEQYF,TRBJ2-7,TRBV7-9,TRBD1,NA
TGTGCCAGCAGCGTAGTATGGTCTAGCGAGGATGAGCAGTTCTTC,CASSVVWSSEDEQFF,TRBJ2-1,TRBV9,NA,NA
TGTGCCAGCAGTCCCCACGATAGCTCCTACAATGAGCAGTTCTTC,CASSPHDSSYNEQFF,TRBJ2-1,TRBV6-1,NA,once
TGTGCCAGCGGAGAGGGTGGGTCTAGCGGGCCTCACTACGAGCAGTACTTC,CASGEGGSSGPHYEQYF,TRBJ2-7,TRBV28,TRBD2,NA
TGTGCCAGCAGTCCTAGGTCGGGACACTGGAATGAGCAGTTCTTC,CASSPRSGHWNEQFF,TRBJ2-1,TRBV27,NA,NA
TGTGCCAGCAGCGTAGTAGCGGTTGGTGGCTACACCTTC,CASSVVAVGGYTF,TRBJ1-2,TRBV9,NA,NA
TGCGCCAGCACCACTATTACCGGGTGGAATGAGCAGTTCTTC,CASTTITGWNEQFF,TRBJ2-1,TRBV5-1,NA,NA
TGTGCCAGTAGTATGCTCGGGGGACGCTACAATGAGCAGTTCTTC,CASSMLGGRYNEQFF,TRBJ2-1,TRBV19,NA,NA
TGTGCCTGGACAGGGGGTGAAGCTATGAACACTGAAGCTTTCTTT,CAWTGGEAMNTEAFF,TRBJ1-1,TRBV30,TRBD1,few
TGCGCCAGCAGTGAGCAGCAGGGAGGAGAGACCCAGTACTTC,CASSEQQGGETQYF,TRBJ2-5,TRBV10-2,NA,once
TGTGCCAGCAGCATAGCGGGGGGGACCCACAATGAGCAGTTCTTC,CASSIAGGTHNEQFF,TRBJ2-1,TRBV5-4,TRBD2,NA
TGTGCCAGCAGCCTAAACGGCCAGGGAGGAATCGACTATGGCTACACCTTC,CASSLNGQGGIDYGYTF,TRBJ1-2,TRBV16,NA,NA
TGCGCCAGCAGCTCCGGGACAGCCTACGAGCAGTACTTC,CASSSGTAYEQYF,TRBJ2-7,TRBV5-1,TRBD1,NA
TGTGCCAGCAGCTGGGGACAAGCCTACGAGCAGTACTTC,CASSWGQAYEQYF,TRBJ2-7,TRBV11-3,NA,NA
TGTGCCAGCAGCTTAGTTGACTCGCGGGTAAGGGAGACCCAGTACTTC,CASSLVDSRVRETQYF,TRBJ2-5,TRBV11-3,NA,NA
TGTGCCAGTCTATCAGCCAGGGGGAACTACTATGGCTACACCTTC,CASLSARGNYYGYTF,TRBJ1-2,TRBV28,TRBD1,NA
TGTGCCAGCAGTTTCCCCCAGGACAGGAGCTCCTACGAGCAGTACTTC,CASSFPQDRSSYEQYF,TRBJ2-7,TRBV28,TRBD1,NA